This entry describes one TCR beta chain. The CDR3 sequence is 13 residues long. The V and J ends lost 1 base and 6 bases respectively, with 10 bases between them. Germline V gene data show CDR1 as SGHAT and CDR2 as FQNNGV. The data were obtained in a study of blood T cell repertoires in COVID-19. Study in general: The United States, Italy and Spain provided the acute and convalescent COVID-19 samples. Sources were T cells, B-cell-depleted T cells, or PBMCs; the material itself was cDNA or gDNA.

Authors' analysis steps: Reference gene primer amplification gave nucleated cell count estimates. Profiled with immunoSEQ multiplex PCR; TCRdb holds only in-frame clones, not every one. V and J calls plus clone size are reproduced from that table; the DNA served to infer D and trimming. The table records under 300,000 clones, around 84% of them present only once. The sequence was collected from a man aged 40-50 years who had recovered from COVID-19. The sequenced sample was peripheral blood. The gene calls are TRBV11-2 and TRBJ2-7; D perhaps matches TRBD2 (5 bases). CDR3 sequence reads: CASSLGASSEQYF. DNA for the CDR3: TGTGCCAGCAGCTTAGGGGCTAGCAGCGAGCAGTACTTC.